The 11 T cell receptor beta chains given below trace back to one sample, sequenced in a study of blood T cells in healthy people across ages. The authors ran a second PCR of roughly 6 to 12 cycles using a sample-barcoded 5' primer and a J-beta primer mix. TCRdb analysed the 5' RACE reads with MiXCR anew, one entry per CDR3 protein. The profile covers more than 650,000 distinct CDR3 sequences, with about 53% appearing a single time and about two fifths taken by the ten largest. Material for sequencing was blood. The receptors come from a man aged 80 or over in good health.

This chain links TRBV29-1 with TRBJ2-5; D is tentatively TRBD1 or TRBD2 (5 bases each). The CDR3 has 14 amino acids. Trimming pared 4 bases from V and 11 bases from J, leaving 23 bases between. Germline CDR1 SQVTM, CDR2 ANQGSEA. The DNA of the CDR3 is TGCAGCGTTGGTGGGGGAAACTCACCCTACGGGCAGTACTTC. Its protein is CSVGGGNSPYGQYF.

The rearrangement joins TRBV20-1 to TRBJ2-4, with D possibly being TRBD2 (5 bases). TRBJ2-7 explains the end of the DNA better; the J call may be wrong. The CDR3 runs to 12 residues. Germline assignment: CDR1 DFQATT and CDR2 SNEGSKA (reference sequence). The DNA for the CDR3 is TGCAGTGGAAGCGGTGCCAACTACGAGCAGTACTTC. Translated: CSGSGANYEQYF.

A few counts support this clonotype. V is TRBV18 and J is TRBJ2-1; 8 nucleotides match TRBD2. Germline V CDR1 and CDR2: KGHSH, LQKENI. J gave up 4 bases and V 5 bases, and 7 bases lay outside the gene matches. The CDR3 sequence is 15 residues long. CDR3 amino acids: CASSVSVAGYNEQFF. The CDR3 DNA reads TGTGCCAGCTCAGTGTCAGTAGCGGGATACAATGAGCAGTTCTTC. The whole variable domain, filled in from reference TRBV18 and TRBJ2-1, reads NAGVMQNPRHLVRRRGQEARLRCSPMKGHSHVYWYRQLPEEGLKFMVYLQKENIIDESGMPKERFSAEFPKEGPSILRIQQVVRGDSAAYFCASSVSVAGYNEQFFGPGTRLTVL.

This clonotype was seen a few times. The rearrangement joins TRBV12-3 or TRBV12-4 to TRBJ2-7; no firm D call. Between the trimmed V and J ends, which lost 10 bases and 1 base, there was a span of 14 bases. The CDR3 sequence is 13 residues long. The chain's CDR3 is CATGRLGSYEQYF. DNA for the CDR3: TGTGCCACGGGTCGTTTGGGGTCCTACGAGCAGTACTTC.

The rearrangement joins TRBV13 to TRBJ2-5; D is perhaps TRBD2 (6 bases). The CDR3 is 14 amino acids. Per germline, CDR1 PRHDT and CDR2 FYEKMQ (reference sequence). Between the trimmed V and J ends, which lost 5 bases and 11 bases, there was a span of 21 bases. The CDR3 is CASSPGTGAWEQYF. In DNA, the CDR3 is TGTGCCAGCAGCCCGGGGACTGGCGCTTGGGAGCAGTACTTC.

The chain uses TRBV6-2 or TRBV6-3 and TRBJ2-1, with 7 bases that match TRBD2. The germline V gene encodes CDR1 MNHEY and CDR2 SVGEGT. This CDR3 spans 14 amino acids. With V trimmed by 7 bases and J by 8 bases, 11 bases remained unmatched. DNA of the CDR3: TGTGCCAGCAAAGGAGGGACTATGAGGTATGAGCAGTTCTTC. Translated: CASKGGTMRYEQFF.

The rearrangement joins TRBV7-9 to TRBJ1-4; TRBD1 matches 7 bases. V dropped 1 base and J dropped 7; count of bases not matched to a gene: 12. Germline CDR1 and CDR2: SEHNR and FQNEAQ (reference sequence). The CDR3 totals 17 residues. In DNA, the CDR3 is TGTGCCAGCAGCTTAGATGCGACAGGGCTCCTCGGTGAAAAACTGTTTTTT. Protein product: CASSLDATGLLGEKLFF.

The chain is built from TRBV25-1 and TRBJ2-1; D call uncertain. V lost 3 bases, J lost 4 bases, and 4 bases lay in between. This CDR3 region has 12 residues. Germline-derived CDR1 and CDR2 are MGHDK and SYGVNS. The DNA of the CDR3 is TGTGCCAGCAGTGACCTTTACAATGAGCAGTTCTTC. Protein sequence: CASSDLYNEQFF.

The V call is TRBV9, the J call TRBJ2-1, with TRBD2 matching 7 bases. This CDR3 comprises 15 residues. V lost 2 bases, J lost 7 bases, and 9 bases stayed unmatched. Per germline, CDR1 SGDLS and CDR2 YYNGEE. CDR3 coding DNA: TGTGCCAGCAGCGTCCGCGAGCGGGACTGGAATGAGCAGTTCTTC. It codes for CASSVRERDWNEQFF.

The V and J genes are TRBV5-5 and TRBJ2-3; either TRBD1 or TRBD2 may fit D (5 bases each). The CDR3 runs to 15 residues. The V gene lost 3 bases and the J gene lost 2 bases, with 13 bases spanning the gap. Germline lookup yields CDR1 SGHKS and CDR2 YYEKEE (reference sequence). CDR3 sequence (DNA): TGTGCCAGCAGCTCAAGGGACGGATTCACAGATACGCAGTATTTT. It yields the protein CASSSRDGFTDTQYF.

The chain is built from TRBV6-2 or TRBV6-3 and TRBJ2-7; 7 bases line up with TRBD2. From germline, CDR1 is MNHEY and CDR2 SVGEGT. V lost 4 bases to trimming and J lost 7 bases; unmatched junction nucleotides: 10. The CDR3 totals 14 residues. CDR3 region: CASSSPGGADEQYF. CDR3 in DNA: TGTGCCAGCAGTTCTCCGGGGGGAGCAGATGAGCAGTACTTC.